The clone carrying this TCR beta chain was counted at least ten times. TCRdb re-called the RT-PCR reads through MiXCR, storing one row per CDR3 protein. The sample includes 430,000 or so distinct CDR3 sequences, about 10% of them seen just once. The sample comes from a study of response to subunit inactivated influenza vaccine. Germline V gene sequence: CDR1 SQVTM, CDR2 ANQGSEA. The CDR3 totals 14 residues. V was cut by 3 bases and J by 6 bases, with 16 bases left in between. Specimen: PBMCs from blood, collected around seven weeks after vaccination. The chain employs TRBV29-1 and TRBJ2-3; no clear D gene. The sequence derives from a man over 45 who received an inactivated influenza vaccine. The CDR3 sequence: CSVEKTQPGDTQYF. The CDR3 DNA reads TGCAGCGTTGAGAAGACCCAACCCGGGGATACGCAGTATTTT.